This T cell receptor (beta chain) was captured by sequencing in a study of cytomegalovirus exposure and HLA in healthy donors. The CDR3 spans 16 residues. With V trimmed by 4 bases and J by 1 base, 7 bases remained unmatched. Germline lookup yields CDR1 SGHTA and CDR2 FQGNSA. This PCR relied on a set of 60 Vbeta primers and 13 Jbeta primers. Only in-frame clones appear in the TCRdb table, and some are missing; sequencing was by immunoSEQ multiplex PCR. This sample's table reports under 90,000 clones. Sequenced sample: PBMCs. The chain is built from TRBV7-2 and TRBJ2-1, with 7 bases identical to TRBD2. The source is a middle-aged man in good health and CMV-seropositive. The DNA of the CDR3 is TGTGCCAGCAGCTATGGCGGGAGTATATCCTACAATGAGCAGTTCTTC. Amino acids: CASSYGGSISYNEQFF. The whole variable domain, filled in from reference TRBV7-2 and TRBJ2-1, reads GAGVSQSPSNKVTEKGKDVELRCDPISGHTALYWYRQSLGQGLEFLIYFQGNSAPDKSGLPSDRFSAERTGGSVSTLTIQRTQQEDSAVYLCASSYGGSISYNEQFFGPGTRLTVL.